This T cell receptor beta chain was identified during a study of OX40 agonist ivuxolimab in advanced cancers. Study at large: The eligibility criteria allowed prior anti-PD-1, anti-PD-L1 or anti-CTLA-4 therapy, and 40% had some.

Measured with immunoSEQ multiplex PCR; TCRdb has only the in-frame clones, and not every one. The sample lists about 68,000 clones; approximately 90% were seen once. This clone was seen only once. Trimming cost V 0 bases and J 4 bases, with 8 bases left between them. Germline V lookup: CDR1 SGDLS, CDR2 YYNGEE. This CDR3 spans 14 amino acids. Sequencing was performed on CD4+ or CD8+ T cells sorted from blood, taken in a trial of the OX40 agonist ivuxolimab. This clonotype was obtained from an adult with an advanced solid tumor such as melanoma, head and neck, liver or kidney cancer. The chain has TRBV9 and TRBJ1-3; no reliable D call. CDR3 sequence (DNA): TGTGCCAGCAGCGTAGTTGACGAGGGAAACACCATATATTTT. It is translated as CASSVVDEGNTIYF.